What follows are 2 T cell receptor beta chains derived from one specimen sequenced in a study of OX40 agonist ivuxolimab in advanced cancers. TCRdb's copy holds only in-frame clones and misses some; the assay was immunoSEQ multiplex PCR. This table holds 13,000 to 15,000 clones, approximately 94% found once. The sample consisted of CD4+ or CD8+ T cells sorted from blood, taken in a trial of the OX40 agonist ivuxolimab. These receptors were obtained from an adult with an advanced solid tumor such as melanoma, head and neck, liver or kidney cancer.

This clone appeared once. V gene TRBV29-1 combines with J gene TRBJ2-7; D may be TRBD2 (6 bases). Germline assignment: CDR1 SQVTM and CDR2 ANQGSEA. This CDR3 spans 14 amino acids. Trimming took off 3 bases at V and 4 bases at J, with 16 bases between the two ends. The CDR3 reads CSVDMRPGRYEQYF. The CDR3 DNA reads as TGCAGCGTTGATATGAGGCCAGGGAGGTACGAGCAGTACTTC.

The chain carries TRBV4-1 and TRBJ2-7; 7 bases line up with TRBD2. The V gene's germline CDR1 is MGHRA and CDR2 YSYEKL. The CDR3 covers 14 residues. V lost 1 base to trimming and J lost 0 bases; unmatched junction nucleotides: 0. The CDR3: CASSQGEGSYEQYF. CDR3 DNA sequence: TGCGCCAGCAGCCAAGGGGAGGGCTCCTACGAGCAGTACTTC.